This T cell receptor beta chain derives from a study of control samples from healthy donors and cancer patients. The method was immunoSEQ multiplex PCR; TCRdb's version includes in-frame clones alone and lacks a portion of them. The profile shows roughly 63,000 clones, almost 90% of them singletons. Germline assignment: CDR1 MNHEY and CDR2 SMNVEV (reference sequence). The CDR3 covers 14 residues. With V trimmed by 5 bases and J by 6 bases, 8 bases remained unmatched. J is TRBJ1-1 and V is TRBV27; 8 bases are a match to TRBD1. The sequenced material came from PBMCs. The TCR comes from a man in his fifties or sixties with colorectal cancer. This CDR3 reads CASSRPGQAPEAFF. The CDR3 DNA follows: TGTGCCAGCAGTCGCCCGGGACAGGCACCTGAAGCTTTCTTT.